This TCR beta chain was documented in a study of shared T cell receptors in the human thymus (dated by TCRdb to about 2021). Study-level background: The study investigated the way shared, self-reactive T-cell receptor alpha chains are produced in the human thymus.

Receptor amplification or capture employed the immunoSEQ multiplex PCR assay. TCRdb carries this immuneACCESS record with in-frame sequences only. Its versions omit some clonotypes, under half of them owing to an unresolved V gene in the studies checked, with the rest unexplained. Present in this sample are 500,000 to 750,000 clones, roughly 88% of which were seen just once. Clones ranked in the top ten supply approximately 0.01% of the sample. Concerning this clone itself: Its binding antigen is unknown. Base qualities were left out, and no much larger clone turns up one base away.

Compared with germline, V lacks 5 bases and J lacks 3 bases; bases without a gene match: 4. CDR1 MNHNY and CDR2 SVGAGI are derived from the germline V gene (reference sequence). The CDR3 runs 13 residues from the cysteine to the phenylalanine. Just the 39-base CDR3 DNA is kept, in frame starting at base 1. These sequences were also reported in another study, on human thymus T cells. In that second paper, the authors write: Immunologically healthy infants undergoing open corrective cardiac surgery for congenital heart defects in Finland were used as donors. Thymus tissue was obtained as surgical resects removed during corrective cardiac surgery. Both the thymic and the peripheral blood repertoires appeared to show biased V and J gene segment usage. The related research reported highly overlapping thymic TCR repertoires among unrelated individuals. The study characterized TCR alpha and beta repertoires from under ten infant thymus samples and a few related peripheral blood samples. The infant donors were roughly 6 to 250 days old, and the cohort included six or seven males and a couple of females. Thymocytes were freed from the tissue by mechanical means and kept at -70 degrees C as pellets of roughly 8.5-31 million cells. A QIAsymphony instrument was used to extract genomic DNA from frozen cell pellets. The immunoSEQ multiplex PCR assay was used to amplify the TCRB and TCRAD loci from a standardized amount of quality-controlled genomic DNA. The amplicons covered the V(D)J region and were long enough to include the CDR3 and to identify the V and J genes. The amplicons were sequenced on an Illumina platform via the commercial immunoSEQ service. Corrections for primer bias and sequencing errors followed previously described methods, while TCRAD and TCRB definitions were based on the IMGT database. The repertoires were analysed using immunoSEQ Analyzer 3.0 and VDJTools for basic statistics, V/J segment usage, diversity estimates, rarefaction and pairwise overlap. Chao1, ChaoE, Efron-Thisted, Shannon and inverse Simpson indices were used to estimate diversity, which was also estimated on datasets down-sampled to the smallest sample. For repertoire overlap, CDR3 nucleotide sequence, V gene and J gene had to match strictly, and clustering was done by Jaccard-based multidimensional scaling. On average, thymus samples yielded 650,000 to 1,000,000 unique TCRB clonotypes, whereas blood samples yielded approximately 84,000.

This chain joins TRBV6-6 to TRBJ2-7; 7 middle bases align to TRBD1. The receptor was isolated from a boy under two years old with a congenital heart defect. Donor details come from another sample of the same person, matched by shared clones. The source material was thymocytes. The DNA sequence is TGTGCCAGCAGTCACAGACAGGGCTACGAGCAGTACTTC. This sequence encodes CASSHRQGYEQYF.